The 21 T cell receptor beta chains presented below share a single source sample, sequenced in a study of T cells in Graves' hyperthyroidism and ophthalmopathy. RNA transcripts yielded amplified TCR beta CDR3 regions. TCR CDR3 underwent first-round RT-PCR with the HTBI primer set. One entry per CDR3 protein, called by TCRdb with MiXCR from the multiplex PCR reads. The sample consists of about 610,000 distinct CDR3 sequences, around 45% of them appearing once. The material sequenced was peripheral blood or thyroid tissue (not recorded which). The source of these receptors is a woman aged 18 to 35 with Graves' hyperthyroidism.

In its sample, this clonotype was seen many times. The chain recombines TRBV7-9 with TRBJ2-7, with 7 bases fitting TRBD2. Germline CDR1 and CDR2: SEHNR and FQNEAQ (reference sequence). The trim removed 0 bases at V and 3 bases at J, leaving 5 bases unmatched. This CDR3 spans 15 amino acids. The CDR3 loop is CASSLAEGGIYEQYF. DNA for the CDR3: TGTGCCAGCAGCTTAGCGGAGGGAGGGATCTACGAGCAGTACTTC.

As regards this clonotype: At one end, the junction sequence differs from germline, possibly due to a read error. J is TRBJ1-5 and V is TRBV5-1; 7 bases align to TRBD1. Germline V CDR1 and CDR2: SGHRS, YFSETQ. The CDR3 is 15 residues long. The CDR3 sequence: CASSLQGTENQPQHF. The CDR3 nucleotides read TGTGCCAGCAGCCTTCAAGGGACAGAAAATCAGCCCCAGCATTTT.

Many counts were recorded for this clonotype. The chain carries TRBV7-9 and TRBJ2-5; D is uncertain. The CDR3 runs to 14 residues. CDR1 is SEHNR, CDR2 FQNEAQ, per germline (reference sequence). The V end was cut by 4 bases, the J end by 0 bases, with 9 bases between. The CDR3 is CASSSTGHQETQYF. In nucleotides, the CDR3 is TGTGCCAGCAGCTCGACCGGGCACCAAGAGACCCAGTACTTC.

The table lists this clonotype with a count of one. The J gene is TRBJ2-7, the V gene TRBV2, with D perhaps matching TRBD1 (6 bases). V was shortened by 7 bases and J by 7 bases, with 20 bases between the two germline ends. The CDR3 is made up of 14 amino acids. CDR1 and CDR2 from the germline V gene are SNHLY and FYNNEI. The CDR3 DNA reads as TGTGCCAGCACCGGGGTACAGGGACCTCGGGAGCAGTACTTC. It encodes CASTGVQGPREQYF.

This clonotype was seen many times. The J gene is TRBJ2-7, the V gene TRBV20-1; D is perhaps TRBD2 (6 bases). Trimming removed 5 bases from V and 2 bases from J, with 19 bases in between. This CDR3 is built from 15 residues. Germline-derived CDR1 and CDR2 are DFQATT and SNEGSKA (reference sequence). The CDR3 sequence is CSAGLSRDITYEQYF. Here the CDR3 DNA reads TGCAGTGCTGGCCTTTCGCGGGATATAACCTACGAGCAGTACTTC.

The sample holds many counts of this clonotype. The genes are TRBV29-1 and TRBJ2-5, with 10 bases aligning to TRBD1. Unmatched junction bases numbered 4, after V lost 0 bases and J lost 0 bases. The length of the CDR3 is 16 residues. Germline assignment: CDR1 SQVTM and CDR2 ANQGSEA. The CDR3 DNA reads TGCAGCGTTGAAGATGGACAGGGGGTGTACCAAGAGACCCAGTACTTC. Amino acid sequence: CSVEDGQGVYQETQYF.

J is TRBJ2-6 and V is TRBV24-1; TRBD1 aligns across 11 bases. After removal of 1 base from V and 4 bases from J, the junction contained 8 bases not matched to a gene. Germline lookup yields CDR1 KGHDR and CDR2 SFDVKD. There are 19 residues in the CDR3. The CDR3 region has the DNA TGTGCCACCAGTGATTTCCGACGGGACAGGGGGTCGGGGGCCAACGTCCTGACTTTC. It encodes CATSDFRRDRGSGANVLTF.

On this clonotype: With a much larger clone just one base away, this may be a read error. This chain links TRBV19 with TRBJ1-1, with D possibly TRBD1 on 5 matching bases. The CDR3 loop spans 14 amino acids. Germline CDR1 LNHDA, CDR2 SQIVND (reference sequence). The CDR3 nucleotides read TGTGCCAGTACCCTGGGACCTCCCAACACTGAAGCTCTCTTT. This translates into CASTLGPPNTEALF.

The V gene is TRBV7-2, the J gene TRBJ2-2; 8 positions match TRBD1. This CDR3 spans 14 amino acids. J lost 8 bases, V lost 0 bases, and 2 bases had no gene match. Germline CDR1 and CDR2: SGHTA and FQGNSA. CDR3 nucleotide sequence: TGTGCCAGCAGCTTAGCGTGGGACAGGGGGGAGCTGTTTTTT. Amino acids: CASSLAWDRGELFF.

To note about this clonotype: A single base separates this from a much larger clone, so it may be a read error. The V call is TRBV7-6, the J call TRBJ1-1, with 8 bases matching TRBD1. The CDR3 contains 12 residues. J lost 6 bases, V lost 9 bases, and 6 bases had no gene match. The germline gives CDR1 SGHVS, CDR2 FNYEAQ. CDR3 nucleotides: TGTGCCAGTGGAGGCAGGGGGCCTGAAGCTTTCTTT. Amino acid sequence: CASGGRGPEAFF.

The rearrangement uses TRBV10-3 and TRBJ2-7; 14 bases fit TRBD2. The CDR3 is 15 amino acids. Per germline, CDR1 ENHRY and CDR2 SYGVKD. The junction had 5 bases not matched to a gene; V was cut back by 3 bases and J by 7 bases. The CDR3 region is CAISDSGLAGDEQYF. DNA of the CDR3: TGTGCCATCAGTGATTCGGGACTAGCGGGAGATGAGCAGTACTTC.

This clonotype was seen repeatedly, ten times or more. The V gene is TRBV25-1, the J gene TRBJ1-1, with a weak D call TRBD1 (6 bases). V lost 7 bases and J lost 6, with 15 bases in between. The CDR3 contains 13 residues. The germline gives CDR1 MGHDK, CDR2 SYGVNS. The CDR3 DNA reads TGTGCCAGCATACGGGACAATGGGGCTGAAGCTTTCTTT. Translation: CASIRDNGAEAFF.

Of note for this clonotype: A much larger clone differs by one base, so this may be a read error. V and J are TRBV12-3 or TRBV12-4 and TRBJ1-1; no definite D call. V was trimmed by 5 bases and J by 5 bases, leaving 18 bases between them. The CDR3 runs to 15 residues. The CDR3, as DNA: TGTGCCAGCAGTGCCCGGTTTATGACACGTACTGAAGCTTTCTTT. Translating gives CASSARFMTRTEAFF.

This clonotype showed up many times. The chain employs TRBV2 and TRBJ2-7, with D tentatively TRBD1 (6 bases). Germline lookup yields CDR1 SNHLY and CDR2 FYNNEI. The CDR3 is 14 amino acids. Trimming removed 2 bases at V and 2 bases at J, with 10 bases between. In DNA form, the CDR3 reads TGTGCCAGCAGTGAAAGATGGGACACCTACGAGCAGTACTTC. It codes for CASSERWDTYEQYF. Combining the CDR3 with reference TRBV2 and TRBJ2-7 gives the whole variable domain EPEVTQTPSHQVTQMGQEVILRCVPISNHLYFYWYRQILGQKVEFLVSFYNNEISEKSEIFDDQFSVERPDGSNFTLKIRSTKLEDSAMYFCASSERWDTYEQYFGPGTRLTVT.

This clonotype has a handful of counts. The chain couples TRBV12-3 or TRBV12-4 to TRBJ2-5, with no clear D. The CDR3 runs to 12 residues. V lost 6 bases and J 5 bases, leaving 10 bases between the germline ends. The CDR3 region is CASRLRLETQYF. DNA of the CDR3: TGTGCCAGCAGATTGAGGCTCGAGACCCAGTACTTC.

This clonotype was counted ten times or more. The chain couples TRBV12-3 or TRBV12-4 to TRBJ2-2, with 10 bases aligning to TRBD1. This CDR3 contains 15 residues. The J segment lost 7 bases and the V segment lost 6 bases, leaving 8 bases of the junction unmatched. The CDR3 DNA reads as TGTGCCAGCAGACGAACGACAGGGGGCGACGGGGAGCTGTTTTTT. Its translation is CASRRTTGGDGELFF.

The chain links TRBV29-1 to TRBJ1-6, with D possibly TRBD1 on 6 matching bases. The V end was cut by 6 bases, the J end by 9 bases, with 15 bases between. This CDR3 spans 13 amino acids. Germline V gene data show CDR1 as SQVTM and CDR2 as ANQGSEA. The CDR3 sequence is CSVGDTGGSPLHF. The DNA of the CDR3 is TGCAGCGTCGGGGACACCGGGGGTTCACCCCTCCACTTT.

A remark on this clonotype: An end of the junction differs from the germline gene, which may be a read error. The chain combines TRBV6-1 with TRBJ2-6; D is ambiguous. Germline V gene lookup returns CDR1 MNHNS and CDR2 SASEGT. This CDR3 contains 10 residues. The CDR3 bases are TGTGCCAGCAGTCGCAACACTGAAGCTTTC. Residues: CASSRNTEAF.

Many counts were recorded for this clonotype. The chain employs TRBV28 and TRBJ2-2; TRBD1 matches at 7 bases. Germline V gene data show CDR1 as MDHEN and CDR2 as SYDVKM. V lost 5 bases and J lost 2; bases outside the gene matches: 5. The length of the CDR3 is 15 residues. CDR3 DNA sequence: TGTGCCAGCAGTCGGACAGGCGGCAACACCGGGGAGCTGTTTTTT. It encodes CASSRTGGNTGELFF. Together with reference TRBV28 and TRBJ2-2, the CDR3 gives the full variable domain: DVKVTQSSRYLVKRTGEKVFLECVQDMDHENMFWYRQDPGLGLRLIYFSYDVKMKEKGDIPEGYSVSREKKERFSLILESASTNQTSMYLCASSRTGGNTGELFFGEGSRLTVL.

This chain uses TRBV20-1 with TRBJ1-2; no firm D call. Looked up from germline, CDR1 is DFQATT and CDR2 is SNEGSKA (reference sequence). The length of the CDR3 is 12 residues. V gave up 6 bases and J gave up 2 bases, with 10 bases separating them. The CDR3 protein is CSANSGNYGYTF. DNA of the CDR3: TGCAGTGCCAATAGCGGGAACTATGGCTACACCTTC.

This clonotype was detected only once. This chain links TRBV5-1 with TRBJ2-7, with D possibly TRBD1 on 7 matching bases. V lost 4 bases and J 7 bases, leaving 33 bases between the germline ends. Per the germline V gene, CDR1 is SGHRS and CDR2 is YFSETQ. This CDR3 is 19 amino acids long. The CDR3 loop is CASSLGWGQSGPKYNEQYF. In DNA form, the CDR3 reads TGCGCCAGCAGCCTGGGATGGGGACAGAGCGGGCCCAAGTACAATGAGCAGTACTTC.